This TCR beta chain was retrieved from a study of shared clonotypes between healthy human individuals. Findings of the study overall: Generation probabilities were higher for clonotypes shared across all four sorted-subset donors than for unshared ones.

Concerning this clone: Antigen: not known. This sample also contains other DNA sequences that code for the same CDR3.

Sequenced by immunoSEQ multiplex PCR; TCRdb stores in-frame clones only, minus some. This sample has over a million clones, with 75% to 80% found just once. With 2 bases removed from V and 0 bases from J, the gap between germline ends came to 7 bases. The CDR3 is made up of 14 amino acids. The germline CDR1 and CDR2 sequences are LGHNA and YSLEER. The chain recombines TRBV4-3 with TRBJ1-1, with D tentatively TRBD1 (5 bases). Sequencing was carried out using memory CD4+ T cells from PBMCs. Subset given: CD45RA-negative fraction. The receptor was derived from a man younger than 35 in good health. Some clones in this sample may be carry-over from other donors' samples. CDR3 protein: CASSQQGLNTEAFF. The CDR3 DNA reads TGCGCCAGCAGCCAACAGGGATTGAACACTGAAGCTTTCTTT.